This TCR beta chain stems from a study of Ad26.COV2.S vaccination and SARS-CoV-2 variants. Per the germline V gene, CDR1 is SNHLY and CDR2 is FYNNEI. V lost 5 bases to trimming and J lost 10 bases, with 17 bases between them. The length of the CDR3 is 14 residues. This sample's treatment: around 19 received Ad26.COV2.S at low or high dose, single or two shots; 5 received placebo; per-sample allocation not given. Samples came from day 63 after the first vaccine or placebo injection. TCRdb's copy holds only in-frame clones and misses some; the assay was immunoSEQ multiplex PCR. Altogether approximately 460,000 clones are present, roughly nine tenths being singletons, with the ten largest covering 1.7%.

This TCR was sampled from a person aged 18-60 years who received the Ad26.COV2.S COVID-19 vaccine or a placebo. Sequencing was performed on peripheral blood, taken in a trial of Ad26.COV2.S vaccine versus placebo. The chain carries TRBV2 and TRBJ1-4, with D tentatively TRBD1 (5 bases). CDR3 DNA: TGTGCCAGCAGTACCCGGTGGGGGGAGGGAAAACTGTTTTTT. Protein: CASSTRWGEGKLFF.